These 14 T cell receptor beta chains were all obtained from the same sample, sequenced in a study of shared clonotypes between healthy human individuals. The table came from immunoSEQ multiplex PCR; TCRdb's copy has only in-frame clones and leaves some out. The sample yields around 2.5 million clones, 80% to 95% seen once. Specimen: naive CD4+ T cells from PBMCs. Subset specified: CD45RA+ positively selected. Source of these receptors: a man younger than 35 in good health. Some clones in this sample may be carry-over from other donors' samples.

The chain has TRBV18 and TRBJ2-3; 10 positions match TRBD2. V trimming: 6 bases; J trimming: 5 bases; junction bases outside the gene matches: 11. This CDR3 region has 16 residues. Germline assignment: CDR1 KGHSH and CDR2 LQKENI. The CDR3 coding sequence is TGTGCCAGCTCGATAAGCCTAGCGGGAGTTGGAGATACGCAGTATTTT. This translates into CASSISLAGVGDTQYF.

This chain uses TRBV6-6 with TRBJ1-1, with TRBD1 matching over 7 bases. Germline V gene data show CDR1 as MNHNY and CDR2 as SVGAGI (reference sequence). J lost 4 bases, V lost 5 bases, and 10 bases had no gene match. The CDR3 extends over 15 amino acids. The CDR3 spells CASSDPTGRSTEAFF. CDR3 DNA: TGTGCCAGCAGTGATCCGACAGGGAGGTCCACTGAAGCTTTCTTT.

This clone occurred a few times. The sample carries other DNA sequences with the same CDR3. V gene TRBV7-9 combines with J gene TRBJ2-1; 9 nucleotides align to TRBD2. This CDR3 comprises 15 residues. Unmatched junction bases numbered 1, after V lost 3 bases and J lost 1 base. Germline CDR1 reads SEHNR; CDR2 reads FQNEAQ (reference sequence). The CDR3 loop is CASSFLAGSYNEQFF. The CDR3 region has the DNA TGTGCCAGCAGCTTCCTAGCGGGATCCTACAATGAGCAGTTCTTC.

This clone was observed once. V gene TRBV5-6 combines with J gene TRBJ2-2; D is possibly TRBD1 (10 bases). Germline CDR1 and CDR2: SGHDT and YYEEEE. The CDR3 contains 18 residues. V was pared by 4 bases and J by 6 bases, with 25 bases between. The CDR3 nucleotides read TGTGCCAGCAGCCCTGGACAGGGGGTAATAGCGGGAGCCGGGGAGCTGTTTTTT. Protein sequence: CASSPGQGVIAGAGELFF.

The gene calls are TRBV28 and TRBJ2-7; the match to TRBD2 covers 8 bases. The trim removed 6 bases at V and 0 bases at J, leaving 4 bases unmatched. The length of the CDR3 is 14 residues. Per germline, CDR1 MDHEN and CDR2 SYDVKM. DNA of the CDR3: TGTGCCAGCAGGTTAGCGGGACCCTCCTACGAGCAGTACTTC. The encoded protein is CASRLAGPSYEQYF.

The chain has TRBV28 and TRBJ1-5, with D possibly being TRBD1 (5 bases). The germline gives CDR1 MDHEN, CDR2 SYDVKM. The CDR3 runs to 17 residues. V lost 2 bases and J lost 4, with 18 bases in between. CDR3: CASSLPALREGNQPQHF. CDR3 sequence (DNA): TGTGCCAGCAGTTTACCCGCCCTGCGGGAGGGGAATCAGCCCCAGCATTTT.

CDR3 sequence reads: CASSLDVGGSTDTQYF. CDR3 DNA: TGTGCCAGCAGCTTAGACGTGGGAGGCAGCACAGATACGCAGTATTTT. V and J are TRBV11-2 and TRBJ2-3; D is possibly TRBD2 (6 bases). V gave up 0 bases and J gave up 0 bases, with 10 bases separating them. The CDR3 has 16 residues. The V gene's germline CDR1 is SGHAT and CDR2 FQNNGV.

V and J are TRBV28 and TRBJ2-2; no reliable D call. This CDR3 is built from 13 residues. Germline assignment: CDR1 MDHEN and CDR2 SYDVKM. Trimming stripped 8 bases from V and 1 base from J, with 8 bases between. The CDR3 coding sequence is TGTGCCAGCGGGTCCAGGAACACCGGGGAGCTGTTTTTT. It specifies CASGSRNTGELFF.

In DNA, the CDR3 is TGTGCCAGCAGTAAAAAGACAGGGAGGGTAGAAAAACTGTTTTTT. Protein sequence: CASSKKTGRVEKLFF. The rearrangement uses TRBV6-5 and TRBJ1-4; TRBD1 matches at 7 bases. The germline V gene has CDR1 MNHEY and CDR2 SVGAGI. The CDR3 is made up of 15 amino acids. V dropped 5 bases and J dropped 8; count of bases not matched to a gene: 11.

The J gene is TRBJ2-5, the V gene TRBV5-1, with 11 nucleotides matching TRBD2. The CDR3 is made up of 15 amino acids. Germline V gene data show CDR1 as SGHRS and CDR2 as YFSETQ. V lost 2 bases to trimming and J lost 4 bases; unmatched junction nucleotides: 4. CDR3 in amino acids: CASSLLAGAVETQYF. CDR3 nucleotide sequence: TGCGCCAGCAGCTTACTAGCGGGAGCGGTAGAGACCCAGTACTTC. Supplemented by reference TRBV5-1 and TRBJ2-5, the full variable domain reads KAGVTQTPRYLIKTRGQQVTLSCSPISGHRSVSWYQQTPGQGLQFLFEYFSETQRNKGNFPGRFSGRQFSNSRSEMNVSTLELGDSALYLCASSLLAGAVETQYFGPGTRLLVL.

The chain carries TRBV7-9 and TRBJ2-7; no firm D call. Between the trimmed V and J ends, which lost 0 bases and 6 bases, there was a span of 9 bases. The CDR3 spans 13 residues. Germline V gene sequence: CDR1 SEHNR, CDR2 FQNEAQ (reference sequence). The CDR3 sequence: CASSLASTGEQYF. DNA of the CDR3: TGTGCCAGCAGCTTAGCGTCGACGGGCGAGCAGTACTTC.

The chain recombines TRBV4-2 with TRBJ1-5, with D perhaps TRBD1 (5 bases). CDR3 length equals 15 residues. CDR1 is LGHNA, CDR2 YNFKEQ, per germline. V gave up 2 bases and J gave up 4 bases, with 12 bases separating them. The CDR3 reads CASSQIGTQNQPQHF. CDR3 DNA: TGTGCCAGCAGCCAAATAGGGACGCAGAATCAGCCCCAGCATTTT.

On this clone itself: Other DNA variants within this sample encode the same CDR3. The chain uses TRBV4-1 and TRBJ1-1; unclear D gene. Germline values: CDR1 MGHRA, CDR2 YSYEKL. V gave up 0 bases and J gave up 0 bases, with 8 bases separating them. The CDR3 totals 15 residues. The CDR3 reads CASSQEKLLNTEAFF. As DNA, the CDR3 is TGCGCCAGCAGCCAAGAGAAGTTGCTGAACACTGAAGCTTTCTTT.

The sample holds a few counts of this clone. The chain joins TRBV19 to TRBJ1-2; tentatively, D is TRBD1 (5 bases). CDR1 and CDR2 from the germline V gene are LNHDA and SQIVND (reference sequence). Trimming took off 9 bases at V and 4 bases at J, with 18 bases between the two ends. CDR3 length: 14 amino acids. CDR3 sequence: CASHDRSLTYGYTF. CDR3 in DNA: TGTGCCAGCCATGACAGAAGCTTAACCTATGGCTACACCTTC. The whole variable domain, filled in from reference TRBV19 and TRBJ1-2, reads DGGITQSPKYLFRKEGQNVTLSCEQNLNHDAMYWYRQDPGQGLRLIYYSQIVNDFQKGDIAEGYSVSREKKESFPLTVTSAQKNPTAFYLCASHDRSLTYGYTFGSGTRLTVV.